Listed here are 18 T cell receptor beta chains from one sample, sequenced in a study of breast tumors, draining lymph nodes, adjacent tissues. TCRdb reanalysed the multiplex PCR reads using MiXCR and keeps one entry per CDR3 protein. The sample holds some 83,000 distinct CDR3 sequences, approximately 19% seen once. Samples came from axillary lymph nodes draining the breast cancer. The sequenced sample was axillary lymph node tissue. The receptors shown here come from a female donor with breast cancer. Some clones in this sample may be carry-over from other donors' samples.

This clonotype was detected many times. CDR3 sequence reads: CASSSRSSTGELFF. Written as DNA, the CDR3 is TGTGCCAGCAGTTCGAGGTCGAGCACCGGGGAGCTGTTTTTT. V is TRBV6-6 and J is TRBJ2-2; D remains unclear. V was pared by 4 bases and J by 4 bases, with 10 bases between. This CDR3 spans 14 amino acids. CDR1 and CDR2 from the germline V gene are MNHNY and SVGAGI (reference sequence).

This clonotype was counted ten times or more. CDR3 loop: CASSYPGADTQYF. The CDR3 DNA reads TGCGCCAGCAGCTACCCGGGGGCAGATACGCAGTATTTT. J is TRBJ2-3 and V is TRBV5-1, with D perhaps TRBD2 (6 bases). The CDR3 sequence is 13 residues long. V lost 3 bases and J 4 bases, leaving 9 bases between the germline ends. Germline V CDR1 and CDR2: SGHRS, YFSETQ.

This clonotype was counted ten times or more. The chain has TRBV5-4 and TRBJ2-7; 12 bases are shared with TRBD1. The length of the CDR3 is 14 residues. CDR1 and CDR2 from the germline V gene are SGHNT and YYREEE (reference sequence). Losses at the gene ends were 3 bases for V and 5 bases for J; bases not matched to a gene: 3. The DNA of the CDR3 is TGTGCCAGCAGCTCTCGGGACAGGGGGCACGAGCAGTACTTC. Translating gives CASSSRDRGHEQYF.

This clonotype appeared a few times. The rearrangement uses TRBV27 and TRBJ1-2, with 8 bases matching TRBD1. The germline V gene has CDR1 MNHEY and CDR2 SMNVEV (reference sequence). The junction had 4 bases not matched to a gene; V was cut back by 0 bases and J by 4 bases. This CDR3 has 15 amino acids. The CDR3 DNA reads as TGTGCCAGCAGTTTATCGGGGACAGGCTTCTATGGCTACACCTTC. Translating it yields CASSLSGTGFYGYTF.

Many counts were recorded for this clonotype. The chain joins TRBV24-1 to TRBJ2-5, with 8 positions matching TRBD2. Germline trimming cut 4 bases from V and 5 bases from J; bases unmatched to any gene: 8. This CDR3 has 15 residues. CDR1 is KGHDR, CDR2 SFDVKD, per germline. CDR3 sequence reads: CATSDSGGVGETQYF. The CDR3 bases are TGTGCCACCAGTGACTCGGGAGGGGTGGGGGAGACCCAGTACTTC.

A remark on this clonotype: A read error may explain this, as a much larger clone is one base away. The rearrangement links TRBV7-2 to TRBJ2-6; possible D gene TRBD1, 5 bases. The CDR3 extends over 16 amino acids. Looked up from germline, CDR1 is SGHTA and CDR2 is FQGNSA. The CDR3 sequence: CASSFHGSSGANALTF. As DNA, the CDR3 is TGTGCCAGCAGCTTCCACGGTAGCTCTGGGGCCAACGCCCTGACTTTC.

This sequence joins TRBV6-1 and TRBJ2-7, with D possibly TRBD2 on 6 matching bases. CDR3 length: 15 residues. Germline V gene data show CDR1 as MNHNS and CDR2 as SASEGT. Between the trimmed V and J ends, which lost 4 bases and 4 bases, there was a span of 17 bases. CDR3 residues: CASSAGSGESYEQYF. CDR3 sequence (DNA): TGTGCCAGCAGTGCGGGTAGCGGTGAATCATACGAGCAGTACTTC.

This chain links TRBV6-2 or TRBV6-3 with TRBJ2-5; TRBD2 matches 10 bases. Germline CDR1 and CDR2: MNHEY and SVGEGT. The CDR3 extends over 20 amino acids. Trimming removed 0 bases from V and 3 bases from J; junction bases left unmatched: 16. In nucleotides, the CDR3 is TGTGCCAGCAGTTACTCGGTAGGAGCTAGCGGGAGTCTTCCCGAAGAGACCCAGTACTTC. This codes for CASSYSVGASGSLPEETQYF.

Comments on this clonotype: With a much larger clone just one base away, this may be a read error. The V and J genes are TRBV5-1 and TRBJ2-5; 11 bases map to TRBD1. CDR1 SGHRS and CDR2 YFSETQ come from the germline V gene. The length of the CDR3 is 14 residues. For the CDR3, the DNA is TGCGCCAGCAGCTATGGGACAGGGGGAGAGACCCGGTACTTC. This translates into CASSYGTGGETRYF.

This clonotype was observed many times. The gene calls are TRBV25-1 and TRBJ2-2, with 11 bases that match TRBD1. CDR3 size: 17 residues. Per the germline V gene, CDR1 is MGHDK and CDR2 is SYGVNS. V lost 3 bases, J lost 4 bases, and 7 bases stayed unmatched. CDR3 loop: CASSEVVGTGGTGELFF. The CDR3 DNA sequence: TGTGCCAGCAGTGAGGTAGTCGGGACAGGGGGCACCGGGGAGCTGTTTTTT.

V is TRBV28 and J is TRBJ2-1; D ambiguous. V was clipped by 5 bases and J by 8 bases, with 19 bases between them. CDR1 is MDHEN and CDR2 is SYDVKM in the germline V gene. This CDR3 comprises 15 residues. The CDR3 is CASSPSWGGFYEQFF. CDR3 nucleotide sequence: TGTGCCAGCAGTCCCTCCTGGGGTGGTTTCTATGAGCAGTTCTTC.

This clonotype has a count of ten or more. V is TRBV9 and J is TRBJ1-3; 7 nucleotides match TRBD1. Germline trimming cut 4 bases from V and 4 bases from J; bases unmatched to any gene: 20. This CDR3 is 19 amino acids long. Germline CDR1 SGDLS, CDR2 YYNGEE. The CDR3: CASSLPPGQRLRGGNTIYF. CDR3 nucleotides: TGTGCCAGCAGCTTGCCACCGGGACAGCGACTTCGCGGCGGAAACACCATATATTTT.

The chain uses TRBV7-2 and TRBJ1-1; TRBD1 agrees at 9 bases. The V gene end was trimmed by 1 base and the J gene end by 0 bases; junction bases not matched to a gene: 0. In germline, CDR1 is SGHTA, CDR2 FQGNSA. The CDR3 is 15 amino acids. In DNA, the CDR3 is TGTGCCAGCAGCTTAGGGGACAGGGTGAACACTGAAGCTTTCTTT. Translated: CASSLGDRVNTEAFF.

This clonotype was seen at least ten times. The chain has TRBV6-6 and TRBJ2-3; 7 bases match TRBD2. The CDR3 consists of 15 residues. The V and J ends lost 2 bases and 8 bases, in that order; junction bases with no gene match: 10. The germline V gene has CDR1 MNHNY and CDR2 SVGAGI (reference sequence). The CDR3 loop reads CASSYEASGVVTQYF. CDR3 DNA: TGTGCCAGCAGTTACGAGGCTAGCGGTGTGGTTACGCAGTATTTT.

At least ten counts were recorded for this clonotype. The chain uses TRBV5-8 and TRBJ2-3; D is possibly TRBD2 (6 bases). The germline V and J ends were trimmed by 5 bases and 6 bases, with 10 bases remaining between them. The CDR3 totals 12 residues. Germline V CDR1 and CDR2: SGHTS, YDEGEE. The CDR3 nucleotides read TGTGCCAGCAGGAGTGGGGGGGATACGCAGTATTTT. As protein: CASRSGGDTQYF. Based on the CDR3 plus reference TRBV5-8 and TRBJ2-3, the full variable domain is EAGVTQSPTHLIKTRGQQATLRCSPISGHTSVYWYQQALGLGLQFLLWYDEGEERNRGNFPPRFSGRQFPNYSSELNVNALELEDSALYLCASRSGGDTQYFGPGTRLTVL.

This clonotype has at least ten counts. The chain uses TRBV5-1 and TRBJ2-7; D might be TRBD1 (6 bases). Germline loops: CDR1 SGHRS, CDR2 YFSETQ. The CDR3 totals 14 residues. The ends were cut back, 4 bases at V and 1 base at J, with 12 bases in the middle. DNA of the CDR3: TGCGCCAGCAGCCTCCGGACAGCTTCCTACGAGCAGTACTTC. It yields the protein CASSLRTASYEQYF. Looking up the rest from reference TRBV5-1 and TRBJ2-7 gives the full variable domain: KAGVTQTPRYLIKTRGQQVTLSCSPISGHRSVSWYQQTPGQGLQFLFEYFSETQRNKGNFPGRFSGRQFSNSRSEMNVSTLELGDSALYLCASSLRTASYEQYFGPGTRLTVT.

This clonotype was counted at least ten times. The CDR3 coding sequence is TGCAGTGCTAGCGGTGGGGGGGCGGACACCGGGGAGCTGTTTTTT. Residues: CSASGGGADTGELFF. The genes are TRBV20-1 and TRBJ2-2; a weak D match, TRBD2 (7 bases). Per germline, CDR1 DFQATT and CDR2 SNEGSKA (reference sequence). V gave up 3 bases and J gave up 3 bases, with 14 bases separating them. This CDR3 has 15 amino acids.

This clonotype has a handful of counts. The chain is built from TRBV27 and TRBJ1-5; 8 bases align to TRBD1. This CDR3 region has 15 residues. From germline, CDR1 is MNHEY and CDR2 SMNVEV (reference sequence). Germline trimming cut 7 bases from V and 4 bases from J; bases unmatched to any gene: 9. For the CDR3, the DNA is TGTGCCAGCAAAGAGAAGACAGGGGCAAATCAGCCCCAGCATTTT. This encodes CASKEKTGANQPQHF.